The present entry profiles one TCR beta chain with its context. The antigen is unknown. The germline V and J ends were trimmed by 6 bases and 1 base, with 10 bases remaining between them. The CDR3 covers 13 residues. Looked up from germline, CDR1 is SNHLY and CDR2 is FYNNEI. For the second PCR, which ran for about 7 to 11 cycles, a sample-barcoded 5' primer and a J-beta primer mix were used. TCRdb recomputed calls from the 5' RACE reads with MiXCR, one row per CDR3 protein. Among under 1,100,000 distinct CDR3 sequences listed, approximately 25% were seen once. This sample was included in a study of blood T cells in healthy people across ages. Study-wide results and limits: Observed TCR beta diversity per million T cells went down as age went up. This fall followed a roughly linear course with age.

The sample also formed part of further work on T cells of mothers and their children.

The gene calls are TRBV2 and TRBJ2-7, with D possibly TRBD1 on 6 matching bases. What was sequenced was blood. The origin of this receptor is a girl under 10 years old in good health. The CDR3 loop reads CASRSTGSYEQYF. The CDR3 region has the DNA TGTGCCAGCAGATCTACAGGGTCCTACGAGCAGTACTTC. Full variable domain (outside the CDR3, taken from reference TRBV2 and TRBJ2-7): EPEVTQTPSHQVTQMGQEVILRCVPISNHLYFYWYRQILGQKVEFLVSFYNNEISEKSEIFDDQFSVERPDGSNFTLKIRSTKLEDSAMYFCASRSTGSYEQYFGPGTRLTVT.